The sequence of this TCR beta chain was determined in a study of post-analysis software for immune sequencing data. Study at large: Some patients lacked subtype; others had relapsing-remitting, secondary progressive or progressive-relapsing disease.

V trimming: 2 bases; J trimming: 0 bases; junction bases outside the gene matches: 6. The CDR3 sequence is 17 residues long. Germline assignment: CDR1 SGHTA and CDR2 FQGNSA. Findings and limits, study-wide: Relative to controls, patients had about five TRBV segments at higher frequency, with TRBV5-6, TRBV5-1 and TRBV20-1 among these. Co-batched samples clustered tightly together by F measure. Significantly decreased normalized Chao1 diversity was recorded for multiple sclerosis patients relative to controls.

TCR beta cDNA libraries included unique molecular identifiers. Researchers reported 400,000 to 550,000 cDNA molecules coming from around 1 to 10 million T cells. TCRdb re-called the PCR reads through MiXCR, storing one row per CDR3 protein. There are approximately 770,000 distinct CDR3 sequences in the sample; just over 45% occur only once, and roughly 4.5% lies in the top ten. Details on this clonotype: Antigen unknown.

The sample comprised blood. The TCR comes from a girl between 10 and 17 years old with multiple sclerosis. This chain uses TRBV7-2 with TRBJ2-2, with TRBD2 matching 7 bases. This CDR3 reads CASSLIGGSPNTGELFF. The CDR3, as DNA: TGTGCCAGCAGCTTAATAGGCGGGAGCCCGAACACCGGGGAGCTGTTTTTT.